This T cell receptor (beta chain) was captured by sequencing in a study of T cell responses to AZD1222 COVID-19 vaccine. Sequencing used immunoSEQ multiplex PCR; TCRdb keeps in-frame clones, though not all of them. The sample records approximately 68,000 clones, more than 75% being singletons. V gave up 6 bases and J gave up 6 bases, with 22 bases separating them. Germline loops: CDR1 LNHDA, CDR2 SQIVND (reference sequence). CDR3 length: 16 residues. Remarks on this clone: Antigen specificity is unknown.

Findings of the study overall: The repertoires were collected only after the peak T cell response. Within unmutated variant regions lay the reported targets of nearly half of spike-specific TCRs. The span of vaccine-associated CD4 TCRs extended across spike, with dominance at 160-218 and 743-854. The donors showed a predominance of white British ancestry and of females, with possible underestimation of clonal diversity.

The sample consisted of peripheral blood, taken 28 days after the second dose of the MenACWY control vaccine. J is TRBJ2-3 and V is TRBV19; D possibly corresponds to TRBD1 (6 bases). The source of this sequence is an adult who received the MenACWY meningococcal vaccine as a control. In DNA, the CDR3 is TGTGCCAGTAGAAAGGTCGAGAGGGGGATTTCTGATACGCAGTATTTT. Protein product: CASRKVERGISDTQYF. Combining the CDR3 with reference TRBV19 and TRBJ2-3 gives the whole variable domain DGGITQSPKYLFRKEGQNVTLSCEQNLNHDAMYWYRQDPGQGLRLIYYSQIVNDFQKGDIAEGYSVSREKKESFPLTVTSAQKNPTAFYLCASRKVERGISDTQYFGPGTRLTVL.